The 25 T cell receptor beta chains below come from one sample, sequenced in a study of beta chain features in type 1 diabetes. Notes on the study in general: There was a moderate but significant shortening of TCRB CDR3s in all four CD4+ subsets of Type 1 diabetes patients.

These receptors have no identified antigens. The sequenced template was cDNA made from the entire isolated RNA. The assay was immunoSEQ multiplex PCR, and TCRdb's table has in-frame clones only and misses some. The sample holds roughly 730,000 clones, around 15% seen once. Sequenced input: naive CD4+ T cells from blood. All receptors come from a young man with type 1 diabetes.

The chain is built from TRBV14 and TRBJ1-6; TRBD1 aligns across 11 bases. V lost 1 base, J lost 12 bases, and 8 bases stayed unmatched. CDR3 length: 16 residues. Germline-derived CDR1 and CDR2 are SGHDN and FVKESK. In DNA form, the CDR3 reads TGTGCCAGCAGCCAAGTAGGGACAGGGGGAGGAATACCCCTCCACTTT. Its translation is CASSQVGTGGGIPLHF.

This clone was detected only a few times. The chain joins TRBV2 to TRBJ2-1; possibly TRBD2 for D (6 bases). Trimming took 3 bases from V and 0 from J, leaving 9 bases between them. From germline, CDR1 is SNHLY and CDR2 FYNNEI. The CDR3 has 15 amino acids. The CDR3 here is CASSDLGLSYNEQFF. Here the CDR3 DNA reads TGTGCCAGCAGTGATCTGGGACTCTCCTACAATGAGCAGTTCTTC.

The J gene is TRBJ2-1, the V gene TRBV5-4; no clear D. V lost 0 bases and J 0 bases, leaving 10 bases between the germline ends. Germline lookup yields CDR1 SGHNT and CDR2 YYREEE (reference sequence). The CDR3 length is 16 residues. This chain's CDR3 is CASSLEEPSSYNEQFF. As DNA, the CDR3 is TGTGCCAGCAGCTTGGAGGAACCGAGCTCCTACAATGAGCAGTTCTTC. The complete variable domain, with remaining parts taken from reference TRBV5-4 and TRBJ2-1, reads ETGVTQSPTHLIKTRGQQVTLRCSSQSGHNTVSWYQQALGQGPQFIFQYYREEENGRGNFPPRFSGLQFPNYSSELNVNALELDDSALYLCASSLEEPSSYNEQFFGPGTRLTVL.

The gene calls are TRBV4-1 and TRBJ2-7; 10 nucleotides line up with TRBD1. Germline V lookup: CDR1 MGHRA, CDR2 YSYEKL. The CDR3 runs to 15 residues. V shed 4 bases, J shed 6 bases, and the junction held 9 bases outside the gene matches. CDR3 nucleotides: TGCGCCAGCAGCCCGGGACAGGGGCGTTTGGGCGAGCAGTACTTC. It translates to CASSPGQGRLGEQYF.

This clone was detected a few times. V usage is TRBV7-9 and J usage is TRBJ2-1, with D perhaps TRBD1 (6 bases). V was trimmed by 10 bases and J by 2 bases, leaving 15 bases between them. CDR1 and CDR2 (germline): SEHNR, FQNEAQ (reference sequence). The CDR3 is 14 amino acids. The DNA for the CDR3 is TGTGCCACCCCCCCAGGACAGACCTACAATGAGCAGTTCTTC. Translating it yields CATPPGQTYNEQFF. Full variable domain (outside the CDR3, taken from reference TRBV7-9 and TRBJ2-1): DTGVSQNPRHKITKRGQNVTFRCDPISEHNRLYWYRQTLGQGPEFLTYFQNEAQLEKSRLLSDRFSAERPKGSFSTLEIQRTEQGDSAMYLCATPPGQTYNEQFFGPGTRLTVL.

This clone came up a few times. The chain is built from TRBV27 and TRBJ1-1, with TRBD1 identical over 7 bases. Trimming cost V 8 bases and J 0 bases; bases outside gene matches: 3. Germline V gives CDR1 MNHEY, CDR2 SMNVEV (reference sequence). This CDR3 has 13 amino acids. CDR3 residues: CASWDRVNTEAFF. The CDR3 DNA reads as TGTGCCAGCTGGGACAGAGTGAACACTGAAGCTTTCTTT.

This clone has a handful of counts. CDR3 amino acids: CASSGRTGDNYGYTF. The CDR3 nucleotides are TGTGCCAGCAGCGGCCGGACAGGGGACAACTATGGCTACACCTTC. The chain combines TRBV11-3 with TRBJ1-2, with 9 positions matching TRBD1. CDR1 is SGHNT and CDR2 is YENEEA in the germline V gene. This CDR3 contains 15 residues. V was pared by 5 bases and J by 2 bases, with 6 bases of the junction left unmatched.

The chain employs TRBV30 and TRBJ2-5; 10 positions agree with TRBD2. Germline values: CDR1 GTSNPN, CDR2 SVGIG (reference sequence). The trim removed 5 bases at V and 5 bases at J, leaving 8 bases unmatched. The CDR3 covers 14 residues. CDR3 region: CAWCIAGGRETQYF. The CDR3 region has the DNA TGTGCCTGGTGCATAGCGGGGGGCCGGGAGACCCAGTACTTC. The whole variable domain, filled in from reference TRBV30 and TRBJ2-5, reads SQTIHQWPATLVQPVGSPLSLECTVEGTSNPNLYWYRQAAGRGLQLLFYSVGIGQISSEVPQNLSASRPQDRQFILSSKKLLLSDSGFYLCAWCIAGGRETQYFGPGTRLLVL.

The table lists this clone with a few counts. The J gene is TRBJ2-7, the V gene TRBV23-1, with D possibly TRBD2 on 6 matching bases. TRBV23-1 is an open reading frame, and its role is uncertain. V was clipped by 4 bases and J by 9 bases, with 22 bases between them. The CDR3 is 15 residues long. The CDR3 DNA is TGCGCCAGCAGTCGACCCGGGGGTGACGGTCTTAGGCAGTACTTC. It specifies CASSRPGGDGLRQYF.

CDR3 bases: TGTGCCAGCTCACTGCAAGGGGACAACACCGGGGAGCTGTTTTTT. Amino acid sequence: CASSLQGDNTGELFF. The chain couples TRBV18 to TRBJ2-2; tentatively, D is TRBD1 or TRBD2 (5 bases each). Germline V gene lookup returns CDR1 KGHSH and CDR2 LQKENI. The V end lost 4 bases, the J end lost 2 bases, and 11 bases lay between the germline ends. The CDR3 is made up of 15 amino acids. The full variable domain, rest sourced from reference TRBV18 and TRBJ2-2, is NAGVMQNPRHLVRRRGQEARLRCSPMKGHSHVYWYRQLPEEGLKFMVYLQKENIIDESGMPKERFSAEFPKEGPSILRIQQVVRGDSAAYFCASSLQGDNTGELFFGEGSRLTVL.

The J gene is TRBJ2-7, the V gene TRBV18; 10 bases align to TRBD2. The CDR3 loop spans 17 amino acids. The V and J ends lost 0 bases and 2 bases, in that order; junction bases with no gene match: 7. Germline V gives CDR1 KGHSH, CDR2 LQKENI. This chain's CDR3 is CASSPPSSGGPTYEQYF. In DNA form, the CDR3 reads TGTGCCAGCTCACCACCGTCTAGCGGGGGCCCTACCTACGAGCAGTACTTC.

Worth noting for this clone: The same CDR3 is also encoded by other DNA sequences in this sample. The V call is TRBV30, the J call TRBJ1-5; D may be TRBD1 (5 bases). V was shortened by 3 bases and J by 0 bases, with 9 bases between the two germline ends. This CDR3 is built from 14 residues. Germline V CDR1 and CDR2: GTSNPN, SVGIG (reference sequence). The DNA for the CDR3 is TGTGCCTGGAGCTCAGGGTTTAGCAATCAGCCCCAGCATTTT. Amino acids: CAWSSGFSNQPQHF. Full variable domain (outside the CDR3, taken from reference TRBV30 and TRBJ1-5): SQTIHQWPATLVQPVGSPLSLECTVEGTSNPNLYWYRQAAGRGLQLLFYSVGIGQISSEVPQNLSASRPQDRQFILSSKKLLLSDSGFYLCAWSSGFSNQPQHFGDGTRLSIL.

The gene calls are TRBV5-6 and TRBJ1-1; D is unclear. CDR1 and CDR2 (germline): SGHDT, YYEEEE. Trimming removed 1 base from V and 6 bases from J, with 13 bases in between. CDR3 length: 14 residues. CDR3 sequence reads: CASSLSSATPEAFF. As DNA, the CDR3 is TGTGCCAGCAGCTTGAGTTCAGCCACCCCTGAAGCTTTCTTT.

The table lists this clone with a few counts. Other nucleotide sequences in the sample specify the same CDR3. The chain links TRBV5-1 to TRBJ2-5, with 9 positions matching TRBD1. Losses at the gene ends were 4 bases for V and 3 bases for J; bases not matched to a gene: 4. The CDR3 has 14 residues. Germline V CDR1 and CDR2: SGHRS, YFSETQ. In DNA, the CDR3 is TGCGCCAGCAGCCCTAGGACAGGGGAAGAGACCCAGTACTTC. It codes for CASSPRTGEETQYF.

CDR3 in amino acids: CASSLVGDIASYEQYF. The CDR3 region has the DNA TGTGCCAGCAGCTTAGTAGGGGACATCGCCTCCTACGAGCAGTACTTC. V gene TRBV7-9 combines with J gene TRBJ2-7; maybe TRBD1 (6 bases). Trimming left V 1 base short and J 0 bases short, with 13 bases between. This CDR3 is built from 16 residues. Germline CDR1 and CDR2: SEHNR and FQNEAQ (reference sequence).

The chain joins TRBV6-5 to TRBJ2-5; a weak D match, TRBD2 (6 bases). This CDR3 is 14 amino acids long. CDR1 and CDR2 from the germline V gene are MNHEY and SVGAGI. Trimming pared 0 bases from V and 5 bases from J, leaving 10 bases between. Written as DNA, the CDR3 is TGTGCCAGCAGTTACTCCTCCGGAGGGGAGACCCAGTACTTC. This gives the protein CASSYSSGGETQYF.

The V gene is TRBV18, the J gene TRBJ1-5; D may be TRBD1 (5 bases). This CDR3 has 14 amino acids. Germline lookup yields CDR1 KGHSH and CDR2 LQKENI. V was cut by 3 bases and J by 2 bases, with 8 bases left in between. The CDR3 coding sequence is TGTGCCAGCTCACCCATGGGGGGCAATCAGCCCCAGCATTTT. Amino acid sequence: CASSPMGGNQPQHF.

The rearrangement joins TRBV2 to TRBJ1-1, with D perhaps matching TRBD1 (5 bases). Germline V gene lookup returns CDR1 SNHLY and CDR2 FYNNEI. This CDR3 is built from 13 residues. The V end was cut by 6 bases, the J end by 1 base, with 9 bases between. The CDR3 sequence: CASSQDTNTEAFF. CDR3 coding DNA: TGTGCCAGCAGCCAGGACACGAACACTGAAGCTTTCTTT.

The chain joins TRBV28 to TRBJ2-5, with 8 bases matching TRBD2. This CDR3 comprises 15 residues. J was trimmed by 7 bases and V by 6 bases; bases with no gene match: 13. Germline CDR1 reads MDHEN; CDR2 reads SYDVKM. The chain's CDR3 is CASSSLAAGGGTQYF. The CDR3, as DNA: TGTGCCAGCAGCTCACTAGCGGCGGGAGGTGGGACCCAGTACTTC.

This clone was found a few times. This sequence joins TRBV6-5 and TRBJ1-2, with 7 bases lining up with TRBD1. Germline CDR1 MNHEY, CDR2 SVGAGI. V was pared by 5 bases and J by 5 bases, with 8 bases of the junction left unmatched. The CDR3 has 14 amino acids. CDR3: CASSRTGPQYGYTF. The CDR3 nucleotides read TGTGCCAGCAGTCGGACAGGCCCCCAATATGGCTACACCTTC.

This clone was picked up a small number of times. The V call is TRBV11-2, the J call TRBJ1-2; D uncertain. CDR1 and CDR2 (germline): SGHAT, FQNNGV. The V and J ends lost 5 bases and 4 bases respectively, with 17 bases between them. The CDR3 is made up of 15 amino acids. CDR3 DNA: TGTGCCAGCAGCGCTCTCGAAGGATCGATCTATGGCTACACCTTC. It specifies CASSALEGSIYGYTF.

In its sample, this clone was seen a few times. CDR3 amino acids: CAISGSYSNQPQHF. CDR3 DNA: TGTGCCATCAGTGGGTCCTATAGCAATCAGCCCCAGCATTTT. The rearrangement links TRBV10-3 to TRBJ1-5; D ambiguous. CDR1 and CDR2 (germline): ENHRY, SYGVKD. The CDR3 totals 14 residues. V lost 4 bases, J lost 0 bases, and 7 bases lay in between.

This chain uses TRBV4-1 with TRBJ2-3; weak D call: TRBD2 (7 bases). The length of the CDR3 is 15 residues. The V gene lost 1 base and the J gene lost 2 bases, with 10 bases spanning the gap. Germline CDR1 reads MGHRA; CDR2 reads YSYEKL. In DNA, the CDR3 is TGCGCCAGCAGCCAAGTCGGGGGGCTCACAGATACGCAGTATTTT. This encodes CASSQVGGLTDTQYF.

This clone was detected only a few times. The gene calls are TRBV23-1 and TRBJ2-5; D not resolved. TRBV23-1 is classed as an ORF, of uncertain function. V was shortened by 3 bases and J by 1 base, with 6 bases between the two germline ends. This CDR3 contains 13 residues. CDR3 coding DNA: TGCGCCAGCAGTCAGCCTCTCCAAGAGACCCAGTACTTC. Its protein is CASSQPLQETQYF.

The chain has TRBV10-3 and TRBJ2-3; TRBD2 agrees at 11 bases. Germline CDR1 is ENHRY and CDR2 is SYGVKD. The CDR3 is 14 residues long. V lost 3 bases, J lost 5 bases, and 1 base stayed unmatched. This CDR3 is CAISDGLAGDTQYF. The CDR3 DNA sequence: TGTGCCATCAGTGACGGACTAGCGGGAGATACGCAGTATTTT.